Sequencing of this T cell receptor beta chain was carried out in a study of CD8+CD57+ T cells in acquired aplastic anemia. This CDR3 contains 14 residues. From germline, CDR1 is SGHTA and CDR2 FQGNSA. V was trimmed by 2 bases and J by 8 bases, leaving 15 bases between them. Genomic DNA, serving as template, underwent TCR beta VDJ and CDR3 profiling. TCRdb redid the calling of the reads with MiXCR, one entry per CDR3 protein. The sample includes approximately 200,000 distinct CDR3 sequences, 54% of them seen just once. There are many counts of this clonotype. The TCR was taken from a human donor in good health, serving as a control. The sample consisted of sorted CD4+, CD8+, or CD8+CD57+ T cells (not recorded which) from PBMCs. J is TRBJ1-2 and V is TRBV7-2; no definite D call. CDR3 amino acids: CASSLPGLGGGYTF. Written as DNA, the CDR3 is TGTGCCAGCAGCTTACCCGGCCTGGGTGGAGGCTACACCTTC.